This T cell receptor (beta chain) appears in the sequencing data of a study of shared T cell receptors in the human thymus. CDR1 is MDHEN, CDR2 SYDVKM, per germline. The V gene lost 5 bases and the J gene lost 7 bases, with 18 bases spanning the gap. This CDR3 comprises 14 residues. Data came from immunoSEQ multiplex PCR; TCRdb stores just in-frame clones and leaves some out. Of about 380,000 clones in the sample, just under 95% were seen once. Sample: thymocytes. The TCR originated in a human donor. The rearrangement joins TRBV28 to TRBJ2-7, with D possibly TRBD2 on 5 matching bases. The CDR3, as DNA: TGTGCCAGCAGTCCGAGGACTCACTCGGGGGAGCAGTACTTC. As protein: CASSPRTHSGEQYF.